This T cell receptor (beta chain) was sequenced in a study of CD8 T cells in Susac syndrome. A quantity of roughly 0.5 to 1 ug RNA underwent reverse transcription using random hexamers. TCRdb recomputed calls from the immunoSEQ multiplex PCR reads with MiXCR, one row per CDR3 protein. The sample has some 190,000 distinct CDR3 sequences, roughly 96% seen once; the top ten hold 0.1%. There are 15 residues in the CDR3. The V end lost 6 bases, the J end lost 1 base, and 16 bases lay between the germline ends. Isolation of CD8+ and CD4+ T cells was performed negatively, whereas enrichment of TEMRA cells was done by FACS.

This chain links TRBV23-1 with TRBJ2-7; the D gene could be TRBD1 or TRBD2 (5 bases each). TRBV23-1 is designated an ORF whose function remains uncertain. Specimen: CD4+ T cells from PBMCs. This receptor was obtained from a human donor in good health. CDR3 sequence reads: CASSNGTEVSYEQYV. DNA of the CDR3: TGCGCCAGCAGCAACGGGACGGAGGTATCCTACGAGCAGTACGTC.